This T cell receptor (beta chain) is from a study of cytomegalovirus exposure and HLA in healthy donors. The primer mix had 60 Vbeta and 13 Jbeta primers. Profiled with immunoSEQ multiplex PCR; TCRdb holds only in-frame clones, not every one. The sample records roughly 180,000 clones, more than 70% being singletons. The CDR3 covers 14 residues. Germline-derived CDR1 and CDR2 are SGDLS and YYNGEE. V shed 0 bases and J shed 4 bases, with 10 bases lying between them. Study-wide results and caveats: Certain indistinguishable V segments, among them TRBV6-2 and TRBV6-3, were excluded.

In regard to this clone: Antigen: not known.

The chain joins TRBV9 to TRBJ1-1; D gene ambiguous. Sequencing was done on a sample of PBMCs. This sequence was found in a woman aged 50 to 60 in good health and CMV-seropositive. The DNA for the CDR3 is TGTGCCAGCAGCGTAGATGAGGGAAGCACTGAAGCTTTCTTT. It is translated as CASSVDEGSTEAFF.